This T cell receptor (beta chain) was recorded in a study of glioma-infiltrating T cells after dendritic cell vaccination. Study-level results: The cohort had few patients with full blood and tumor sets.

V was cut by 0 bases and J by 6 bases, with 16 bases left in between. The CDR3 consists of 16 residues. Germline CDR1 reads MNHEY; CDR2 reads SMNVEV (reference sequence). Of note for this clone: Its target is unknown.

Here immunoSEQ multiplex PCR was the method, and the copy in TCRdb shows in-frame clones only, minus some. Of more than 95,000 clones listed, roughly 90% are singletons. Time point reported: after dendritic cell vaccination, including at tumor progression/relapse. The clonotype comes from a human donor with glioblastoma. The input for sequencing was blood, taken after dendritic cell vaccination. This chain uses TRBV27 with TRBJ2-3, with no clear D. CDR3 residues: CASSLSLTVGPDTQYF. CDR3 coding DNA: TGTGCCAGCAGTTTATCCTTGACGGTGGGCCCTGATACGCAGTATTTT.